This TCR beta chain emerged from a study of blood T cell repertoires in COVID-19. On the study more broadly: Sample material is recorded as cDNA or gDNA derived from T cells, B-cell-depleted T cells, or PBMCs.

Only a few counts were recorded for this clone. Per the study methods: Amplification of reference gene primers provided the estimated nucleated cell counts. Repertoires were generated with immunoSEQ multiplex PCR, while TCRdb's copy carries only in-frame clones and drops some. Clonal size and the V and J genes are those of that table, whereas D and trimming came from the DNA. The data hold under 200,000 clones, with 84% observed a single time. Germline V gene data show CDR1 as MNHEY and CDR2 as SMNVEV (reference sequence). V lost 2 bases and J lost 3, with 8 bases in between. The CDR3 sequence is 13 residues long.

The chain employs TRBV27 and TRBJ2-7; no clear D. The receptor comes from a man between 35 and 55 years old who had recovered from COVID-19. The specimen was peripheral blood. The CDR3 DNA reads TGTGCCAGCAGTTTAGGCACGTTCTACGAGCAGTACTTC. Translating it yields CASSLGTFYEQYF.